This record concerns one TCR beta chain sequence. The target antigen is unknown. This entry belongs to a study of cytomegalovirus exposure and HLA in healthy donors. The study's findings and limits: With later analysis, a missense DCLRE1C variant became linked to TCR beta V- and J-gene trimming. Highly shared variants forming one cluster were likely a sequencing artifact.

Healthy bone marrow donors made up the cohort. Looked up from germline, CDR1 is SGHNT and CDR2 is YYREEE (reference sequence). There are 14 residues in the CDR3. Between the trimmed V and J ends, which lost 5 bases and 8 bases, there was a span of 19 bases. The PCR had 60 Vbeta and 13 Jbeta primers. Using immunoSEQ multiplex PCR, the repertoire was profiled, and TCRdb retains in-frame clones only, with some absent. The data show fewer than 85,000 clones, roughly 82% seen once. The sequence was collected from a man aged 65 to 85 in good health and CMV-seropositive. Sequenced material: PBMCs. This chain joins TRBV5-4 and TRBJ1-2, with D maybe TRBD1 (6 bases). The CDR3 DNA sequence: TGTGCCAGCAGGCCGACAGGAGATTCCCGAGGCTACACCTTC. Translated, it gives CASRPTGDSRGYTF.